Listed below are T cell receptor beta chains from one sample, sequenced in a study of T cells in Graves' hyperthyroidism and ophthalmopathy. Each CDR3 protein is one row after TCRdb ran MiXCR on the multiplex PCR reads. The data hold about 350,000 distinct CDR3 sequences, with approximately 14% observed a single time. Sequenced sample: blood. The receptors derive from a woman in her twenties or thirties with Graves' hyperthyroidism. The CDR3 runs from the conserved cysteine through the conserved F or W. Fields, in order: V gene, J gene, clone size, D gene, CDR3 DNA, CDR3 protein. The D gene is left open where the match is weak. Size values are once, few and many counts, or a class for expanded clones, and some rows have none.

TRBV20-1	TRBJ2-7	few	.	TGCAGTGCTAGGCGGCGTAGCGGATACGAGCAGTACTTC	CSARRRSGYEQYF
TRBV4-3	TRBJ1-4	.	TRBD1	TGCGCCAGCAGCCAAGTAGGGACAGGGTGGAAAAAACTGTTTTTT	CASSQVGTGWKKLFF
TRBV2	TRBJ2-5	many	.	TGTGCCAGCAGTGCCGGGACTTACCAAGAGACCCAGTACTTC	CASSAGTYQETQYF
TRBV19	TRBJ1-5	few	TRBD1	TGTGCCAGTACCGTCTCGACAGGGAATCAGCCCCAGCATTTT	CASTVSTGNQPQHF
TRBV20-1	TRBJ2-7	many	.	TGCAGTGCTGCCCCGGAAACCTCCGAGCAGTACTTC	CSAAPETSEQYF
TRBV20-1	TRBJ2-7	many	TRBD2	TGCAGTGCCCGGGAGTATCCGGGACTAGCGGGAGTCCAGTACGAGCAGTACTTC	CSAREYPGLAGVQYEQYF
TRBV19	TRBJ1-1	many	.	TGTGCCAGTAGGGGCCCCCAAGGGGCCTCCACTGAAGCTTTCTTT	CASRGPQGASTEAFF
TRBV6-1	TRBJ1-2	many	.	TGTGCCAGCACCCCCTCGCCGGGGAACTATGGCTACACCTTC	CASTPSPGNYGYTF
TRBV6-1	TRBJ2-3	few	TRBD1	TGTGCCAGCAGTGAAAACAGGGGTGATACGCAGTATTTT	CASSENRGDTQYF
TRBV12-3/TRBV12-4	TRBJ2-1	few	TRBD2	TGTGCCAGCAGCCAACTGACTAGCGGGATATCCAATGAGCAGTTCTTC	CASSQLTSGISNEQFF
TRBV14	TRBJ2-5	many	.	TGTGCCAGCAGCCAAGATCGGCAGACCCAGTACTTC	CASSQDRQTQYF
TRBV11-1	TRBJ2-7	many	TRBD2	TGTGCCAGCAGCTTAGGGCGGGAGAGCTACGAGCAGTACTTC	CASSLGRESYEQYF
TRBV19	TRBJ2-1	few	TRBD2	TGTGCCAGCCGAGCGGGAGGGAATCCCGATGAGCAGTTCTTC	CASRAGGNPDEQFF
TRBV5-1	TRBJ2-5	few	TRBD2	TGCGCCAGCAGCTTAGGAGGCGGGAGCAGTGAGACCCAGTACTTC	CASSLGGGSSETQYF
TRBV4-3	TRBJ1-2	once	.	TGCGCCAGCAGCCAAGACTACCTAGCGAGTTATGGCTACACCTTC	CASSQDYLASYGYTF
TRBV30	TRBJ2-5	many	.	TGTGCCTGGAGTGGCTCGGGGAGCCTTGAGACCCAGTACTTC	CAWSGSGSLETQYF
TRBV28	TRBJ2-7	many	TRBD2	TGTGCCAGCAGTTTACCCACTAGCGTCCACTACGAGCAGTACTTC	CASSLPTSVHYEQYF
TRBV12-3/TRBV12-4	TRBJ2-2	few	.	TGTGCCAGCAGTTTAGCGGGGGGTGGCCCTCCGGTCCAGAGGAACACCGGGGAGCTGTTTTTT	CASSLAGGGPPVQRNTGELFF
TRBV27	TRBJ2-3	.	TRBD2	TGTGCCAGCAGGCCGGGACTAGCGGGAGGGTTTGATACGCAGTATTTT	CASRPGLAGGFDTQYF
TRBV12-5	TRBJ1-4	few	.	TGTGCTAGTGGTTTCCCCCCCGGACAGCATGAAAAACTGTTTTTT	CASGFPPGQHEKLFF
TRBV9	TRBJ1-1	many	TRBD1	TGTGCCAGCAGTGCTTCGGGACAGAGGAACACTGAAGCTTTCTTT	CASSASGQRNTEAFF
TRBV20-1	TRBJ2-1	.	.	TGCAGTGCTAGAGATTTGTTCAGCTCCTACAATGAGCAGTTCTTC	CSARDLFSSYNEQFF
TRBV29-1	TRBJ2-3	.	.	TGCAGCGTTGACGGGCCACAGGGAGGAGTGACAGATACGCAGTATTTT	CSVDGPQGGVTDTQYF
TRBV7-3	TRBJ2-1	.	TRBD2	TGTGCCAGCAGAGCGGGAGGGCCTCCCAATGAGCAGTTCTTC	CASRAGGPPNEQFF
TRBV6-1	TRBJ2-3	many	TRBD2	TGTGCCAGCACCATGGGAGGAGCGGGAGGGCTCAATACGCAGTATTTT	CASTMGGAGGLNTQYF
TRBV28	TRBJ1-4	many	.	TGTGCCAGCAGTCCCCACCCGACCCCTGATCAAAAACTGTTTTTT	CASSPHPTPDQKLFF
TRBV7-9	TRBJ1-2	.	TRBD1	TGTGCCAGCAGCTACGACAGGGATGGTGCCTACACCTTC	CASSYDRDGAYTF
TRBV10-3	TRBJ2-3	.	.	TGTGCCATCAGTGATCCCAGATTCACAGATACGCAGTATTTT	CAISDPRFTDTQYF
TRBV28	TRBJ2-1	many	TRBD2	TGTGCCAGCAGAATACTAGCGGGAGAGAGTAGCAATGAGCAGTTCTTC	CASRILAGESSNEQFF
TRBV4-2	TRBJ2-6	.	TRBD1	TGTGCCAGCAGCTCACGGACAGGCCCCTCTGGGGCCAACGTCCTGACTTTC	CASSSRTGPSGANVLTF
TRBV28	TRBJ2-7	many	TRBD2	TGTGCCAGCAGTAGCGGGAGCACGAGGTACGAGCAGTACTTC	CASSSGSTRYEQYF
TRBV6-1	TRBJ1-6	many	.	TGTGCCAGCAACCCTCTCATTGGTTCACCCCTCCACTTT	CASNPLIGSPLHF
TRBV2	TRBJ2-1	many	TRBD2	TGTGCCAGCAGTGATACGGCGGGAGGTTCGAATGAGCAGTTCTTC	CASSDTAGGSNEQFF
TRBV29-1	TRBJ2-7	.	.	TGCAGCGTTGTCCTCGGGACTGGAGCCTACGAGCAGTACTTC	CSVVLGTGAYEQYF
TRBV27	TRBJ2-1	many	.	TGTGCCAGCAGTTTAAGATCCCGGACAGTCTACAATGAGCAGTTCTTC	CASSLRSRTVYNEQFF
TRBV19	TRBJ1-5	.	.	TGTGCCAGTAGTGGCACCGCGGGGTTCGGTCAGCCCCAGCATTTT	CASSGTAGFGQPQHF
TRBV7-9	TRBJ2-3	many	.	TGTGCCAGCAGCCGTCCCTATGGCCCCGTCCCAGATACGCAGTATTTT	CASSRPYGPVPDTQYF
TRBV4-1	TRBJ2-3	.	TRBD1	TGCGCCAGCAGCCAAGTGGGCCGGGACAGGGGTGCAGATACGCAGTATTTT	CASSQVGRDRGADTQYF
TRBV24-1	TRBJ2-1	.	TRBD2	TGTGCCACCAGTGAGGGGACTAGGTTTTTTAATGAGCAGTTCTTC	CATSEGTRFFNEQFF
TRBV24-1	TRBJ2-7	.	TRBD2	TGTGCCACCACCTTGGGCCCCCCGGGACTAGCTGACGACGAGCAGTACTTC	CATTLGPPGLADDEQYF
TRBV7-3	TRBJ1-1	.	.	TGTGCCAGCAGCCCGGCGGTTCAGGTGGGGCCCTTGGCTGAAGCTTTCTTT	CASSPAVQVGPLAEAFF